This TCR beta chain came from a study of patients and donors after allogeneic stem cell transplantation. A single record per CDR3 protein comes from TCRdb applying MiXCR to the RT-PCR reads. The sample contains over 350,000 distinct CDR3 sequences, 16% of which appear only once. The sample holds many counts of this clonotype. Between the trimmed V and J ends, which lost 9 bases and 0 bases, there was a span of 17 bases. The length of the CDR3 is 16 residues. Germline lookup yields CDR1 KGHSH and CDR2 LQKENI. The sequence derives from a human donor who was either an allogeneic HSCT recipient or a stem cell or donor lymphocyte infusion donor (not recorded which). It is not recorded whose cells these are; they may come from a transplant donor. The genes are TRBV18 and TRBJ2-2; unclear D gene. The material sequenced was blood, either unsorted or a sorted T cell fraction (not recorded which). Here the CDR3 reads CASSRSDASNTGELFF. CDR3 sequence (DNA): TGTGCCAGTTCTCGTAGTGACGCCTCGAACACCGGGGAGCTGTTTTTT.